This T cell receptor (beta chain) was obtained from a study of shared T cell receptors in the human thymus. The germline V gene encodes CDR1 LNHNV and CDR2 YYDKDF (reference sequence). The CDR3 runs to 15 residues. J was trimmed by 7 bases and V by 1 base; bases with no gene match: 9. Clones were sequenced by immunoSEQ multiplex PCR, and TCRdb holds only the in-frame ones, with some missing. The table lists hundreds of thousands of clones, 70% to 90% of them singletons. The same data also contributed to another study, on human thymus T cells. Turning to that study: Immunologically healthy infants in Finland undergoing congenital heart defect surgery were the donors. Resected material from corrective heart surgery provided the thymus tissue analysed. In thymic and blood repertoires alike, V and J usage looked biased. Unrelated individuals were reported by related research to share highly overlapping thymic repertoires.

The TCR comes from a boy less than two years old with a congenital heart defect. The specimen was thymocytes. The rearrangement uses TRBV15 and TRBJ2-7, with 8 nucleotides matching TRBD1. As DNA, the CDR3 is TGTGCCACCAGCAGAGTAGAGACAGGGGCGCGGGAGCAGTACTTC. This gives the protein CATSRVETGAREQYF.